Given below is one TCR beta chain in context. Germline CDR1 is KGHSH and CDR2 is LQKENI. The CDR3 extends over 15 amino acids. V dropped 8 bases and J dropped 3 bases, with 18 bases sitting between them. Sequenced by immunoSEQ multiplex PCR; TCRdb stores in-frame clones only, minus some. The sample holds roughly 72,000 clones, approximately 88% seen once. The data originate from a study of T cell changes during pregnancy in multiple sclerosis. This receptor was identified in a female donor in good health, enrolled as a control in a pregnancy study. The chain links TRBV18 to TRBJ2-3; a possible D gene is TRBD1 (6 bases). The sample here was peripheral blood, taken in the first trimester of pregnancy. In DNA, the CDR3 is TGTGCCAGCCGTGGGTACGACAGGCATACAGATACGCAGTATTTT. Translated, it gives CASRGYDRHTDTQYF.